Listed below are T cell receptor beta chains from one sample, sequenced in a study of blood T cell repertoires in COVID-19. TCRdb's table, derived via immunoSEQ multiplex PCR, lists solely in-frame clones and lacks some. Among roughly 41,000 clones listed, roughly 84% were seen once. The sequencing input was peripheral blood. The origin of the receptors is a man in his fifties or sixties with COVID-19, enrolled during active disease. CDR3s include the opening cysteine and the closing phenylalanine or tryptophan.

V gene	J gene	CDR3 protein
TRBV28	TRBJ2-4	CASSLAGQGNIQYF
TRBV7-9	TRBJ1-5	CASSPTGIGNQPQHF
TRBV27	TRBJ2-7	CASSSGTGGYEQYF
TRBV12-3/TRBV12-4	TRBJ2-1	CASRTEGDEQFF
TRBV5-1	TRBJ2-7	CASSLTGVSYEQYF
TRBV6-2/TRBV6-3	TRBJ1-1	CASSSFGARAFF
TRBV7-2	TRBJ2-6	CASSLTGTGISGANVLTF
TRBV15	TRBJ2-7	CATSRAEIYEQYF
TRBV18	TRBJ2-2	CASSPPGRGLTELFF
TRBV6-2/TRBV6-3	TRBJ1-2	CASSYDFRGGLGYTF
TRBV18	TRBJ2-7	CASSEQVEGEQYF
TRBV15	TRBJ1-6	CATSRTSGNDSPLHF
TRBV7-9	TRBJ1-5	CASSSSTGPPNQPQHF
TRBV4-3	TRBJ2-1	CASSQATGGRRFF
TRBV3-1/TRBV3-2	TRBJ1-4	CASSHPSGTGGLGGSEKLFF
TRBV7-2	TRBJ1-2	CASRPGGFYGYTF
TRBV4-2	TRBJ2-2	CASSQDVAGDTGELFF